This record looks at one TCR beta chain sequence and its context. Its matching antigen is unknown. The CDR3 consists of 12 residues. Germline CDR1 reads SEHNR; CDR2 reads FQNEAQ (reference sequence). V was trimmed by 8 bases and J by 8 bases, leaving 15 bases between them. This sample stems from a study of Ad26.COV2.S vaccination and SARS-CoV-2 variants. Study information: By the intramuscular route, Ad26.COV2.S was given once, or twice 56 days apart.

Noted treatment: some 19 received Ad26.COV2.S at low or high dose, single or two shots; about 5 received placebo; per-sample allocation not given. Day 63 after the first injection of vaccine or placebo was the sampling time. Boston supplied an adult donor aged 18-55 years. Ad26.COV2.S expressed prefusion-stabilized spike from the original Wuhan strain. Study conclusions and caveats: Total T cell responses were possibly underestimated by TCR breadth and depth analyses.

The repertoire was sequenced with immunoSEQ multiplex PCR; TCRdb's copy has only in-frame clones and lacks some. Found here are approximately 410,000 clones, around 89% of them singletons; the top ten hold approximately 4%. The sample was peripheral blood, taken in a trial of Ad26.COV2.S vaccine versus placebo. The receptor comes from a person aged 18 to 65 who received the Ad26.COV2.S COVID-19 vaccine or a placebo. The chain employs TRBV7-9 and TRBJ1-2; D is uncertain. Here the CDR3 reads CASLRQDWGYTF. CDR3 DNA: TGTGCCAGCCTAAGGCAGGATTGGGGCTACACCTTC.